This T cell receptor beta chain was recovered during a study of beta chain features in type 1 diabetes (dated 2018 in TCRdb). Notes on the research overall: No differences in mean age, gender distribution, total cell number or subset yield were found between patients and healthy donors. In the study, TCRB repertoires of sorted circulating CD4+ T cell subsets from recently diagnosed type 1 diabetes patients were compared with those of matched healthy donors. Whereas all 28 donors provided naive and central memory subsets, regulatory and stem cell-like memory subsets were isolated from just 8 patients and roughly eight healthy donors. A total of roughly 98,000,000 sorted cells were examined across all samples, and RNA yield correlated strongly with the number of cells per subset.

This clone came up a few times. Its antigen remains unidentified. There are no base qualities to consult, and no much larger clone falls within one base. Each donor gave one peripheral blood draw, averaging around 0.11 L, which was collected into heparinised tubes. Using a panel that included CD45RO, CCR7, CD25, CD127, CD95 and CD27, naive, central memory, regulatory and stem cell-like memory CD4+ T cells were sorted on a BD FACSAria II. A purity above 95% was achieved for all sorted populations. Right away, PBMCs were isolated by Lymphoprep density gradient centrifugation and were stained directly, with no culture step. So that batch effects would be minimized, each experiment stained and sorted samples in pairs, pairing one healthy donor with one patient. The CDR3 has 15 amino acids, counting the end cysteine and phenylalanine. Only the CDR3 part of the read is kept: 45 bases, read in frame from the first base. The germline V gene sets CDR1 to SQVTM and CDR2 to ANQGSEA. Here V drops 7 bases and J drops 8 bases, and the junction holds 9 bases not matched to any gene.

The paper as a whole reports these results and caveats: A moderate but significant shortening of TCRB CDR3 length was observed in type 1 diabetes patients in all four CD4+ subsets. Sequencing cDNA rather than genomic DNA could over-represent highly expressing activated cells, although activation and CD3 levels did not differ between groups. Because small numbers of individuals were included in the HLA sub-analyses, any influence of HLA type on TCRB rearrangement was left unresolved. Fewer insertions and more nucleotide deletions at VDJ recombination sites were observed in patients with type 1 diabetes, implying thymic rearrangement abnormalities. Shorter templates might be favored by PCR, yet because patient and control samples were amplified and corrected together, any such skew would affect both groups equally. Naive, central memory and regulatory TCRB repertoires appeared more similar among patients than among healthy donors.

The entire isolated RNA was reverse transcribed using the High Capacity cDNA Reverse Transcription Kit, and thus expressed TCRB transcripts were sequenced. Deep immunoSEQ sequencing was applied to naive, central memory and regulatory T cell samples, giving an average of approximately 3.8 million total reads per sample. Sorted cells were lysed in RLT buffer and RNA was extracted with DNase-treated RNeasy Micro or Mini kits, depending on cell number. Each cell subset was processed separately to prevent cross-contamination, with patient and healthy donor samples processed together. TCRB sequences were amplified from cDNA with the immunoSEQ multiplex PCR, producing 87-bp fragments spanning the CDR3 region. Sequencing of the amplicons was performed on the Illumina HiSeq platform. The study's processing was this. PCR bias was computationally corrected using synthetic template baselines, reads within Hamming distance 2 were collapsed, and singletons that could not be merged were discarded. By aligning reads against IMGT, V, D and J genes, CDR3 length, and insertions or deletions at six rearrangement sites were assigned. Clonotype counts were normalized to sorted cell number within each subset before computing true diversity and Gini coefficients with the tcR R package. Repertoire sharing was quantified using the overlap coefficient calculated on TCRB nucleotide sequences. Not all clones reach the TCRdb copy of this immuneACCESS table, which keeps in-frame sequences only. Checked studies attribute under half of the gap to unresolved V genes and leave the rest unexplained. Clone size and V and J calls were adopted from that table, with D and trimming inferred from the DNA. This sample gives about 40,000 clones in total; 45% to 50% of them show up just once. The ten largest clones take up roughly 0.7% of the sample.

The chain is encoded by TRBV29-1 joined to TRBJ2-1; 15 bases in the junction line up with TRBD2. Sequences were obtained from central memory CD4+ T cells from blood. This clonotype was sampled from a woman between 18 and 30 years old in good health. The DNA sequence is TGCAGCGGGACTAGCGGGAGGGCTAAAGCGGATGAGCAGTTCTTC. This sequence encodes CSGTSGRAKADEQFF.